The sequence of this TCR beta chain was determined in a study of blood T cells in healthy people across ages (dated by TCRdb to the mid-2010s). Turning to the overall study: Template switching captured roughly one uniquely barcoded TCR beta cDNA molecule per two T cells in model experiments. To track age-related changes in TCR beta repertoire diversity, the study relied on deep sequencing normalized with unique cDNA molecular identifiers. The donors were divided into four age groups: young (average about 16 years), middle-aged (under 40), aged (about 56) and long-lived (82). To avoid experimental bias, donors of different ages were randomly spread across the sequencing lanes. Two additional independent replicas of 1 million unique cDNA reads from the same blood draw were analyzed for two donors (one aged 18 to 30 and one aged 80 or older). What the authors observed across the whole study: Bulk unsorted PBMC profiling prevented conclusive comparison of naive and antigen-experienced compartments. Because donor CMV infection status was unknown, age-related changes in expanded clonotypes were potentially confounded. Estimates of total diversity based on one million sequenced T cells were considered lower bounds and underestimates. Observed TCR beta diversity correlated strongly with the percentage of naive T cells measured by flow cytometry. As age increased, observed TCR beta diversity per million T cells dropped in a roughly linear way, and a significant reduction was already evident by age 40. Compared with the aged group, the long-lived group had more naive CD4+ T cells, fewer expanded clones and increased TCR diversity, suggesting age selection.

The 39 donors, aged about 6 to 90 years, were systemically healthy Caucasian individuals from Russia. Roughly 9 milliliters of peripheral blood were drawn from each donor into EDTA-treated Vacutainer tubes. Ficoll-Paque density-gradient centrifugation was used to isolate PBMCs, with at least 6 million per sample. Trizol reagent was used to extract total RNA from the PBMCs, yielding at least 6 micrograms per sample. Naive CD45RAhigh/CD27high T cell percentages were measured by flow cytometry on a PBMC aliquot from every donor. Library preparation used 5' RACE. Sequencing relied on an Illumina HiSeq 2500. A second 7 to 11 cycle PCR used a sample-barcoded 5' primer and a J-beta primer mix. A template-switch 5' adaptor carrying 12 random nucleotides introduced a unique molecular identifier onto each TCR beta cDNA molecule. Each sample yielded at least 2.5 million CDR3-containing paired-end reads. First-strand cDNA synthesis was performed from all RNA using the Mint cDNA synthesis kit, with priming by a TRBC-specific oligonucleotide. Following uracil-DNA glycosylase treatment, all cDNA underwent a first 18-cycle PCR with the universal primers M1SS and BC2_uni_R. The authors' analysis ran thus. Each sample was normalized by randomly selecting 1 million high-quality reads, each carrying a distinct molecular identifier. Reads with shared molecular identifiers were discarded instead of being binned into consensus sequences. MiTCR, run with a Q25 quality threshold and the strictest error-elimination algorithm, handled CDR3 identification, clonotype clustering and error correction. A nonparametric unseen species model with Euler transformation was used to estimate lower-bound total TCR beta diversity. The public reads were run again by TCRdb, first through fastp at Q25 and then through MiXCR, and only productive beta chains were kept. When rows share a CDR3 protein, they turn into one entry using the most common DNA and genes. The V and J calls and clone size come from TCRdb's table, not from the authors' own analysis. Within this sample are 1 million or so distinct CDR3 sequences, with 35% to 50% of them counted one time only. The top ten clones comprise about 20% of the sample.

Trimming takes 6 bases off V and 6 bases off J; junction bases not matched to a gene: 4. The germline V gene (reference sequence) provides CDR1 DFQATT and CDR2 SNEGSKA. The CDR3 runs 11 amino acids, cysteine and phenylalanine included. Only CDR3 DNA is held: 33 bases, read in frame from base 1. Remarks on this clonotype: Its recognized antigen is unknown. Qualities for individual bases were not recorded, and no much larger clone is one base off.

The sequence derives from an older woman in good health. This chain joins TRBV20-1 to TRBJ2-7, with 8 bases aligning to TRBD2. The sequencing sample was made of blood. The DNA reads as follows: TGCAGTGCCGGGGGGGTTGGCGAGCAGTACTTC. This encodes CSAGGVGEQYF.